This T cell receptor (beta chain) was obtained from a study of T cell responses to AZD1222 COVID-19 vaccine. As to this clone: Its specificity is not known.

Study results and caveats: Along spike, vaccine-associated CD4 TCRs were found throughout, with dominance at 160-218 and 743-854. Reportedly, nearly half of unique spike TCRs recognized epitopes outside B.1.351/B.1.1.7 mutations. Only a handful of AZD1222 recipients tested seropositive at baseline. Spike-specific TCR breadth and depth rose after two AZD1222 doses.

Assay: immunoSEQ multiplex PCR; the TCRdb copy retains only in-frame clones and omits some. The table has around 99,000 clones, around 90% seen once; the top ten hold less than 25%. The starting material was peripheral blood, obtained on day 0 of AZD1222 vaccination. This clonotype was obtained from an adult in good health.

This CDR3 is CASSVEGQGFDEQYF. The CDR3 DNA reads TGTGCCAGCAGCGTAGAAGGACAGGGGTTCGACGAGCAGTACTTC. The V and J genes are TRBV9 and TRBJ2-7; 9 bases match TRBD1. From germline, CDR1 is SGDLS and CDR2 YYNGEE. The V and J ends lost 0 bases and 5 bases, in that order; junction bases with no gene match: 6. This CDR3 is 15 amino acids long. The whole variable domain, filled in from reference TRBV9 and TRBJ2-7, reads DSGVTQTPKHLITATGQRVTLRCSPRSGDLSVYWYQQSLDQGLQFLIQYYNGEERAKGNILERFSAQQFPDLHSELNLSSLELGDSALYFCASSVEGQGFDEQYFGPGTRLTVT.